The source of this T cell receptor (beta chain) is a study of blood T cell repertoires in COVID-19. Study summary: The study drew acute and convalescent COVID-19 samples from the United States, Italy and Spain.

Authors' methods: Scientists estimated how many nucleated cells there were by amplifying reference gene primers. Only in-frame clones appear in the TCRdb table, and some are missing; sequencing was by immunoSEQ multiplex PCR. V, J and clone size derive from that table, while D and trimming were established from the DNA sequence. There are about 170,000 clones in the sample; more than 85% occur only once, and 2.5% lies in the top ten. The V end was cut by 6 bases, the J end by 7 bases, with 22 bases between. CDR1 is MDHEN, CDR2 SYDVKM, per germline. The CDR3 spans 15 residues. V gene TRBV28 combines with J gene TRBJ2-7; a possible D gene is TRBD2 (5 bases). Source material: peripheral blood. This receptor was obtained from a woman older than 75 with COVID-19, enrolled during active disease. The CDR3 region has the DNA TGTGCCAGCAGCTTCCGGCACACCCTCCCGGGGGAGCAGTACTTC. This sequence encodes CASSFRHTLPGEQYF.